This entry lists 17 T cell receptor beta chains sequenced from one sample in a study of identical twins. From the 5' RACE reads, TCRdb called clonotypes with MiXCR, one entry per CDR3 protein. The table lists about 280,000 distinct CDR3 sequences, about 8.1% of them singletons. This sample also appeared in a second study, on yellow fever vaccine responses in identical twins.

The sample comprised memory (CD45RO+) T cells sorted from blood. The receptors were sampled from a woman between 18 and 29 years old in good health.

The rearrangement uses TRBV5-5 and TRBJ2-7; D not certain. Trimming left V 5 bases short and J 5 bases short, with 17 bases between. There are 14 residues in the CDR3. Germline CDR1 SGHKS, CDR2 YYEKEE (reference sequence). This CDR3 is CASSLMVISDEQYV. DNA of the CDR3: TGTGCCAGCAGTCTCATGGTAATCAGCGACGAGCAGTACGTC.

The chain recombines TRBV7-9 with TRBJ2-5; D assignment may be TRBD1 or TRBD2 (5 bases each). There are 11 residues in the CDR3. From germline, CDR1 is SEHNR and CDR2 FQNEAQ (reference sequence). V was cut by 7 bases and J by 7 bases, with 10 bases left in between. The CDR3 reads CASTLGVTQYF. CDR3 coding DNA: TGTGCCAGCACCCTGGGGGTGACCCAGTACTTC.

This clonotype was counted ten times or more. V gene TRBV20-1 combines with J gene TRBJ2-7; 7 bases map to TRBD2. V gave up 3 bases and J gave up 7 bases; unmatched junction bases: 15. Per the germline V gene, CDR1 is DFQATT and CDR2 is SNEGSKA (reference sequence). This CDR3 contains 15 residues. Here the CDR3 reads CSASGPGTTVLEQYF. CDR3 DNA: TGCAGTGCTAGCGGCCCCGGGACTACCGTCCTGGAGCAGTACTTC.

This clonotype was counted only a few times. The V call is TRBV2, the J call TRBJ2-3, with no clear D. The CDR3 is 14 amino acids. V gave up 3 bases and J gave up 2 bases, with 9 bases separating them. The germline CDR1 and CDR2 sequences are SNHLY and FYNNEI. The CDR3 loop is CASSDSAVTDTQYF. CDR3 bases: TGTGCCAGCAGTGACTCGGCTGTCACAGATACGCAGTATTTT.

This clonotype was observed a handful of times. The rearrangement uses TRBV6-1 and TRBJ1-4; TRBD1 is a possible D gene (5 bases). Trimming left V 4 bases short and J 4 bases short, with 7 bases between. From germline, CDR1 is MNHNS and CDR2 SASEGT. The length of the CDR3 is 13 residues. The CDR3 region has the DNA TGTGCCAGCAGTGTCGACAGTAATGAAAAACTGTTTTTT. Translating it yields CASSVDSNEKLFF.

This clonotype occurred many times. The chain recombines TRBV5-1 with TRBJ2-6; D unresolved. Germline lookup yields CDR1 SGHRS and CDR2 YFSETQ. The CDR3 consists of 15 residues. Trimming left V 0 bases short and J 2 bases short, with 6 bases between. This chain's CDR3 is CASSLAGPGANVLTF. The DNA for the CDR3 is TGCGCCAGCAGCTTGGCAGGTCCTGGGGCCAACGTCCTGACTTTC.

The chain joins TRBV7-7 to TRBJ2-7; 9 bases align to TRBD1. Germline trimming cut 5 bases from V and 5 bases from J; bases unmatched to any gene: 16. This CDR3 is 17 amino acids long. Germline values: CDR1 SSHAT, CDR2 FNYEAQ (reference sequence). CDR3 DNA sequence: TGTGCCAGCAGCCCAGGGGGGGGCGGGACAGGGATCCACGAGCAGTACGTC. It codes for CASSPGGGGTGIHEQYV.

This clonotype was seen a handful of times. The chain combines TRBV6-1 with TRBJ2-5; TRBD2 agrees at 9 bases. Trimming cost V 0 bases and J 1 base; bases outside gene matches: 0. There are 15 residues in the CDR3. CDR1 is MNHNS and CDR2 is SASEGT in the germline V gene. The CDR3 nucleotides are TGTGCCAGCAGTGAAGCTAGCGGGGGCCAAGAGACCCAGTACTTC. This encodes CASSEASGGQETQYF.

The rearrangement uses TRBV12-5 and TRBJ2-7, with D possibly TRBD1 on 5 matching bases. V lost 4 bases and J lost 3, with 13 bases in between. The CDR3 contains 14 residues. Germline values: CDR1 LGHNT, CDR2 FRNRAP. CDR3 protein: CASGSPPGIYEQYF. Here the CDR3 DNA reads TGTGCTAGTGGTTCGCCCCCAGGGATCTACGAGCAGTACTTC.

This clonotype was counted at least ten times. J is TRBJ2-1 and V is TRBV25-1, with TRBD2 matching 11 bases. This CDR3 region has 17 residues. Trimming cost V 1 base and J 4 bases; bases outside gene matches: 6. The germline V gene has CDR1 MGHDK and CDR2 SYGVNS. In nucleotides, the CDR3 is TGTGCCAGCAGTGAATGGGGGACTAGCGGAAAGTACAATGAGCAGTTCTTC. It is translated as CASSEWGTSGKYNEQFF.

This clonotype was seen many times. The chain employs TRBV29-1 and TRBJ2-5, with 7 positions matching TRBD2. The CDR3 covers 12 residues. Germline assignment: CDR1 SQVTM and CDR2 ANQGSEA. The trim removed 4 bases at V and 5 bases at J, leaving 4 bases unmatched. The DNA of the CDR3 is TGCAGCGTTGGACTAGCTGTGGAGACCCAGTACTTC. Translated, it gives CSVGLAVETQYF.

The chain recombines TRBV7-6 with TRBJ1-4, with a tentative D call TRBD1 (6 bases). This CDR3 region has 15 residues. Germline CDR1 and CDR2: SGHVS and FNYEAQ. The V and J ends lost 1 base and 4 bases respectively, with 10 bases between them. This CDR3 is CASSLGGGDNEKLFF. In DNA, the CDR3 is TGTGCCAGCAGCTTAGGAGGGGGGGATAATGAAAAACTGTTTTTT.

This clonotype was observed at least ten times. The J gene is TRBJ1-1, the V gene TRBV7-6; 7 bases are a match to TRBD1. The germline V gene encodes CDR1 SGHVS and CDR2 FNYEAQ. This CDR3 has 13 amino acids. Trimming at V came to 5 bases and at J to 7 bases, leaving 7 bases not matched to a gene. CDR3 amino acids: CASSPAQGYEAFF. Written as DNA, the CDR3 is TGTGCCAGCAGCCCCGCACAGGGGTATGAAGCTTTCTTT.

The chain is built from TRBV5-6 and TRBJ2-1; possible D gene TRBD1, 5 bases. The CDR3 covers 16 residues. Trimming removed 4 bases at V and 0 bases at J, with 14 bases between. Germline CDR1 is SGHDT and CDR2 is YYEEEE. The CDR3 sequence is CASSRTSRSSYNEQFF. CDR3 nucleotides: TGTGCCAGCAGCCGGACATCTCGGAGCTCCTACAATGAGCAGTTCTTC.

This clonotype was seen a few times. J is TRBJ2-1 and V is TRBV5-4; 13 nucleotides agree with TRBD2. The CDR3 runs 17 residues. Germline V gene data show CDR1 as SGHNT and CDR2 as YYREEE (reference sequence). Losses at the gene ends were 0 bases for V and 7 bases for J; bases not matched to a gene: 7. The CDR3 reads CASSLVGLAGAWNEQFF. In DNA form, the CDR3 reads TGTGCCAGCAGCTTGGTAGGACTAGCGGGAGCTTGGAATGAGCAGTTCTTC.

In its sample, this clonotype was seen many times. The chain combines TRBV28 with TRBJ2-5; no clear D. There are 11 residues in the CDR3. The ends were cut back, 3 bases at V and 7 bases at J, with 6 bases in the middle. Looked up from germline, CDR1 is MDHEN and CDR2 is SYDVKM. The CDR3, as DNA: TGTGCCAGCAGTTTTTCGGGGACCCAGTACTTC. Translation: CASSFSGTQYF.

A few counts support this clonotype. The chain employs TRBV14 and TRBJ1-1, with D perhaps matching TRBD1 (5 bases). Germline CDR1 is SGHDN and CDR2 is FVKESK. Trimming stripped 3 bases from V and 4 bases from J, with 12 bases between. The CDR3 length is 14 residues. The CDR3 reads CASSQRGWGTEAFF. The CDR3 nucleotides are TGTGCCAGCAGCCAGAGGGGATGGGGCACTGAAGCTTTCTTT.